This T cell receptor beta chain was observed in a study of blood T cell repertoires in COVID-19. Across the whole study: Sites across the United States, Italy and Spain contributed samples from acute and convalescent COVID-19. PBMCs, B-cell-depleted T cells, or T cells were the source of the cDNA or gDNA that made up the material.

Libraries were prepared by immunoSEQ multiplex PCR; TCRdb keeps only in-frame clonotypes and omits some of them. This sample yields 150,000 to 200,000 clones, of which 80% to 90% are seen a single time; 2.1% belongs to the top ten. This receptor was obtained from a man in his 70s with active or convalescent COVID-19. Sequenced: peripheral blood.

In DNA, the CDR3 is TGTGCCAGCAGTTACTCTGGGGGGTTTCAGCCCCAGCATTTT. Protein product: CASSYSGGFQPQHF. V usage is TRBV6-5 and J usage is TRBJ1-5; perhaps TRBD1 as D (5 bases). From germline, CDR1 is MNHEY and CDR2 SVGAGI. Between the trimmed V and J ends, which lost 0 bases and 6 bases, there was a span of 9 bases. The CDR3 has 14 amino acids.